The source of this T cell receptor beta chain is a study of blood T cells in healthy people across ages. Broader study findings: Estimates of diversity drawn from one million T cells were considered underestimates.

Donation came from healthy Caucasian individuals in Russia who were aged about 6 to 100. A J-beta primer mix and a sample-barcoded 5' primer were used in a second PCR of roughly 6 to 12 cycles. Each of the cDNA molecules was tagged by a template-switch adaptor with 12 random nucleotides. Every individual sample yielded 2.5 million or more paired-end reads (each containing CDR3). TCRdb called the 5' RACE reads again in MiXCR, with one record for every CDR3 protein. The table has over a million distinct CDR3 sequences, 42% seen once. Note on this clonotype: What it binds is unknown.

The ends were cut back, 2 bases at V and 7 bases at J, with 9 bases in the middle. Germline CDR1 MDHEN, CDR2 SYDVKM. CDR3 size: 14 residues. This clonotype was obtained from a woman younger than 30 in good health. This chain joins TRBV28 and TRBJ1-6; D gene unclear. Sequencing input: blood. CDR3 nucleotides: TGTGCCAGCAGTTTAGGGGTCCTAAATTCACCCCTCCACTTT. Translated, it gives CASSLGVLNSPLHF.